One sample yielded the 7 T cell receptor beta chains listed below, sequenced in a study of T cell responses to AZD1222 COVID-19 vaccine. Generated by immunoSEQ multiplex PCR, the TCRdb table keeps only in-frame clones and is missing some. This sample has 100,000 to 150,000 clones, with more than 90% found just once. The input for sequencing was peripheral blood, taken 28 days after the second AZD1222 dose. The receptor set was obtained from an adult who received the AZD1222 COVID-19 vaccine.

The chain uses TRBV10-3 and TRBJ2-7, with 7 bases aligning to TRBD2. CDR3 length: 13 residues. Trimming removed 9 bases from V and 7 bases from J; junction bases left unmatched: 12. Germline V gives CDR1 ENHRY, CDR2 SYGVKD. The CDR3 DNA reads as TGTGCCATATCAAAGGGTGGGGAGGGAGAGCAGTACTTC. Its translation is CAISKGGEGEQYF.

The chain recombines TRBV18 with TRBJ2-1; TRBD2 matches at 11 bases. The CDR3 length is 14 residues. Germline V gene data show CDR1 as KGHSH and CDR2 as LQKENI. V lost 8 bases and J lost 5; bases outside the gene matches: 5. CDR3 sequence reads: CASASLAGDNEQFF. CDR3 in DNA: TGTGCCAGCGCTTCACTAGCGGGGGACAATGAGCAGTTCTTC.

This chain links TRBV11-2 with TRBJ1-1; 10 nucleotides match TRBD1. The V segment lost 5 bases and the J segment 1 base; nucleotides outside the gene matches: 4. The germline V gene has CDR1 SGHAT and CDR2 FQNNGV. The CDR3 runs 15 residues. The CDR3 reads CASSPRDRGNTEAFF. Written as DNA, the CDR3 is TGTGCCAGCAGCCCCAGGGACAGGGGGAACACTGAAGCTTTCTTT.

This clone appeared once. V gene TRBV6-5 combines with J gene TRBJ2-7; a weak D match, TRBD2 (6 bases). The CDR3 contains 13 residues. CDR1 and CDR2 (germline): MNHEY, SVGAGI. V lost 5 bases and J lost 3, with 11 bases in between. DNA of the CDR3: TGTGCCAGCAGTCGACTGGGGGGCTACGAGCAGTACTTC. Encoded protein: CASSRLGGYEQYF.

V and J are TRBV10-1 and TRBJ1-2; D not resolved. Germline-derived CDR1 and CDR2 are WNHNN and SYGVQD (reference sequence). This CDR3 comprises 14 residues. Trimming shortened V by 2 bases and J by 4 bases, and 11 bases separated the two germline ends. Here the CDR3 DNA reads TGCGCCAGCAGTGAGGCCCCAGTAGGCTATGGCTACACCTTC. It yields the protein CASSEAPVGYGYTF.

The chain has TRBV21-1 and TRBJ2-4; the table's D call, TRBD2, has no DNA check behind it. TRBV21-1 represents a pseudogene. The CDR3 is 15 amino acids. This CDR3 is CASSKREGTKNIQYF. The CDR3 DNA is TGTGCCAGCAGCAAACGGGAAGGAACCAAAAACATTCAGTACTTC.

This clone was observed a single time. The rearrangement uses TRBV14 and TRBJ1-1; D not certain. The CDR3 sequence is 14 residues long. The V gene lost 1 base and the J gene lost 1 base, with 7 bases spanning the gap. Germline CDR1 is SGHDN and CDR2 is FVKESK. The CDR3 is CASSQGLENTEAFF. CDR3 in DNA: TGTGCCAGCAGCCAAGGGCTGGAGAACACTGAAGCTTTCTTT.